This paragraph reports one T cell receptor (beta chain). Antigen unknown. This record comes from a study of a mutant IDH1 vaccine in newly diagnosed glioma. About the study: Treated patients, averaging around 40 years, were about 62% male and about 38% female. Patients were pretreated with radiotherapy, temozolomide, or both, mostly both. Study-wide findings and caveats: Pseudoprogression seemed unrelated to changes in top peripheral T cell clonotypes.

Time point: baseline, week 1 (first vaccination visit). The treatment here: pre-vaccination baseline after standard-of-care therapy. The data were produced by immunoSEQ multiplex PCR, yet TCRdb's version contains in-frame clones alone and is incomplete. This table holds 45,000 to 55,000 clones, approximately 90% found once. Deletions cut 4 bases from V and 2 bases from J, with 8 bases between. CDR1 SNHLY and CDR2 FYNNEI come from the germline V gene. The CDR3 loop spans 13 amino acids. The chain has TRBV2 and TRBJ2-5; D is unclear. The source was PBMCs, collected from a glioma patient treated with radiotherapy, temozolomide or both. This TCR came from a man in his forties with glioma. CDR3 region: CASSVGRQETQYF. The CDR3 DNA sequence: TGTGCCAGCAGTGTGGGCAGGCAAGAGACCCAGTACTTC.